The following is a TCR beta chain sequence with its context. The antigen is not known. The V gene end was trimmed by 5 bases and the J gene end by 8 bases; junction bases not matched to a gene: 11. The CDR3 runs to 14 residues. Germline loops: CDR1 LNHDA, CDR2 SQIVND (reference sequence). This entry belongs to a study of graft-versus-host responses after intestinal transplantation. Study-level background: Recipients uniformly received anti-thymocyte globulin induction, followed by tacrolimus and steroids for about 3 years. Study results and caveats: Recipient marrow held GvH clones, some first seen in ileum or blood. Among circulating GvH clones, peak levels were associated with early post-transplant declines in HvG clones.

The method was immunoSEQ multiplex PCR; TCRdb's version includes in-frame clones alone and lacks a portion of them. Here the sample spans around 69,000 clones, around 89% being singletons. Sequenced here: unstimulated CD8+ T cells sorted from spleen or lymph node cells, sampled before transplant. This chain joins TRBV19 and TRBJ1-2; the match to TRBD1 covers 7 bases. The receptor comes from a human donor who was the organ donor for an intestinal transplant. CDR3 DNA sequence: TGTGCCAGTAGTTCCAAGACAGGGTTCGGGGGCTACACCTTC. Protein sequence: CASSSKTGFGGYTF.